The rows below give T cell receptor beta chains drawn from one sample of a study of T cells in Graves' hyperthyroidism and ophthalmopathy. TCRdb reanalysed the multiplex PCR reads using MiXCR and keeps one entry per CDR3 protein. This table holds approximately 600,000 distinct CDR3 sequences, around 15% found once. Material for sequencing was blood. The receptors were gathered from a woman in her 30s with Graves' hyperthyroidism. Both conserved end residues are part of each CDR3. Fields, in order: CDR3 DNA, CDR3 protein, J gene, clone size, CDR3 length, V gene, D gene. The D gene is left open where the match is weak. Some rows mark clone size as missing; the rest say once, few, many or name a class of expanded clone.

CDR3 DNA: TGTGCCAGCAGCTTTCGGGCAGGGGGCTATCACACTGAAGCTTTCTTT; CDR3 protein: CASSFRAGGYHTEAFF; J gene: TRBJ1-1; clone size: many; CDR3 length: 16; V gene: TRBV13; D gene: TRBD1
CDR3 DNA: TGCGCCAGCAGCTGGGCGGGACAGGGAACAGATACGCAGTATTTT; CDR3 protein: CASSWAGQGTDTQYF; J gene: TRBJ2-3; clone size: .; CDR3 length: 15; V gene: TRBV5-1; D gene: TRBD1
CDR3 DNA: TGTGCCAGCAAAGAACAGGGTCCCCTCGGTGAAGCTTTCTTT; CDR3 protein: CASKEQGPLGEAFF; J gene: TRBJ1-1; clone size: many; CDR3 length: 14; V gene: TRBV2; D gene: .
CDR3 DNA: TGTGCCAGCAGCTTAGGAGTCAGGGGGCATGGCGGGGAGCTGTTTTTT; CDR3 protein: CASSLGVRGHGGELFF; J gene: TRBJ2-2; clone size: .; CDR3 length: 16; V gene: TRBV13; D gene: TRBD1
CDR3 DNA: TGTGCCAGCAGCTTGCAGTCTGGGGCCAACGTCCTGACTTTC; CDR3 protein: CASSLQSGANVLTF; J gene: TRBJ2-6; clone size: .; CDR3 length: 14; V gene: TRBV5-4; D gene: .
CDR3 DNA: TGTGCCAGCAGTTTTCAACCGACAGTCCTCTCCTACGAGCAGTACTTC; CDR3 protein: CASSFQPTVLSYEQYF; J gene: TRBJ2-7; clone size: many; CDR3 length: 16; V gene: TRBV28; D gene: .
CDR3 DNA: TGTGCCAGCAGCTTAGCGGCAGGGCGGAATCAGCCCCAGCATTTT; CDR3 protein: CASSLAAGRNQPQHF; J gene: TRBJ1-5; clone size: many; CDR3 length: 15; V gene: TRBV7-2; D gene: .
CDR3 DNA: TGCAGCGTTGTCCTAGCGGCGAGCTCCTACAATGAGCAGTTCTTC; CDR3 protein: CSVVLAASSYNEQFF; J gene: TRBJ2-1; clone size: many; CDR3 length: 15; V gene: TRBV29-1; D gene: TRBD2
CDR3 DNA: TGTGCCAGCAGCCACGGAGACGAGCAGTACTTC; CDR3 protein: CASSHGDEQYF; J gene: TRBJ2-7; clone size: many; CDR3 length: 11; V gene: TRBV3-1; D gene: .
CDR3 DNA: TGTGCCAGCACTACCCTTTGGCGGGAGTCGATGAGGGAGCTGTTTTTT; CDR3 protein: CASTTLWRESMRELFF; J gene: TRBJ2-2; clone size: many; CDR3 length: 16; V gene: TRBV27; D gene: TRBD2
CDR3 DNA: TGTGCCAGCAGCCGCGACGTCACCGGGGAGCTGTTTTTT; CDR3 protein: CASSRDVTGELFF; J gene: TRBJ2-2; clone size: many; CDR3 length: 13; V gene: TRBV12-3/TRBV12-4; D gene: .